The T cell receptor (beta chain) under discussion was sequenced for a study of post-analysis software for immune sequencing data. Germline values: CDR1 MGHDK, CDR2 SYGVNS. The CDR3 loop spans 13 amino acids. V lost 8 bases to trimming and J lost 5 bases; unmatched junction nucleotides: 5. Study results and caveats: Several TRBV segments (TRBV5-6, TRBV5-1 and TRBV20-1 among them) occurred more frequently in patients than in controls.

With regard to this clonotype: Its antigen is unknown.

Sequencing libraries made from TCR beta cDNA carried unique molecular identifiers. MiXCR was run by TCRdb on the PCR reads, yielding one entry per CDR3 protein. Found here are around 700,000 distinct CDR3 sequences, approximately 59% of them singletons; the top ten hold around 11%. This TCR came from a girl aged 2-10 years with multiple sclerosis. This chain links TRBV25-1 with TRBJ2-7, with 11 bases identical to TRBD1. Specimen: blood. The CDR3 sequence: CASRGQGDDEQYF. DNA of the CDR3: TGTGCCAGCCGGGGACAGGGGGACGACGAGCAGTACTTC.